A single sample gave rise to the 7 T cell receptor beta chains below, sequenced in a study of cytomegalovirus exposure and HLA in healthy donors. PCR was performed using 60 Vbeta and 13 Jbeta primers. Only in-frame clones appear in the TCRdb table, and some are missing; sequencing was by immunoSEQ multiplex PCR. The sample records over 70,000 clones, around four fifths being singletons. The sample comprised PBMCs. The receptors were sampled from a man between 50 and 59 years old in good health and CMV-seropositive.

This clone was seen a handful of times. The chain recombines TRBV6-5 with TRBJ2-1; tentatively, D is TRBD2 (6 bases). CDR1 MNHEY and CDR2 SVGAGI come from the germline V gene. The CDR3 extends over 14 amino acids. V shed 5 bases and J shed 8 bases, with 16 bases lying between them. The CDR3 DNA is TGTGCCAGCAGTCCTATCCCCGGGAGCTATGAGCAGTTCTTC. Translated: CASSPIPGSYEQFF.

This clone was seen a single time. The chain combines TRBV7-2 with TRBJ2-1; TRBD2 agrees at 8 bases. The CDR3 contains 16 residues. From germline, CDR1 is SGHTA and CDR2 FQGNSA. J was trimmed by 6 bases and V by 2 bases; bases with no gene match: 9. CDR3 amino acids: CASSLSTGRAGNEQFF. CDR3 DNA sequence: TGTGCCAGCAGCTTATCAACCGGGAGGGCCGGCAATGAGCAGTTCTTC.

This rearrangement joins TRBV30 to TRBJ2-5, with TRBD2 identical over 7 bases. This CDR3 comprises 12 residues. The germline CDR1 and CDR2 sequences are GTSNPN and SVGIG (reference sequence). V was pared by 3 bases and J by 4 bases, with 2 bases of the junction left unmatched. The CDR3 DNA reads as TGTGCCTGGAGCCCGGGGGGAGAGACCCAGTACTTC. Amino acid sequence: CAWSPGGETQYF.

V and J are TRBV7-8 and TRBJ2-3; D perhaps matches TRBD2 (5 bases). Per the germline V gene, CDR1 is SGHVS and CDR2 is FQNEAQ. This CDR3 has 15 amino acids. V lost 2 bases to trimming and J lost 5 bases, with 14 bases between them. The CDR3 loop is CASSLLILAEDTQYF. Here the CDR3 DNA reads TGTGCCAGCAGCTTATTAATCCTAGCAGAAGATACGCAGTATTTT.

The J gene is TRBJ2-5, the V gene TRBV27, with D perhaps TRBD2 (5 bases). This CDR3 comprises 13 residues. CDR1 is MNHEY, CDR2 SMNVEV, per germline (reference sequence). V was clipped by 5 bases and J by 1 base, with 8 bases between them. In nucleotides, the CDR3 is TGTGCCAGCAGTATCGGGGTCCAAGAGACCCAGTACTTC. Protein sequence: CASSIGVQETQYF.

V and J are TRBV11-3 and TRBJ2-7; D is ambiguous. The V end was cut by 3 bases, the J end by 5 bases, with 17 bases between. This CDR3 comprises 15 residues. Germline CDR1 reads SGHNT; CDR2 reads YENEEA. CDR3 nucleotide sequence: TGTGCCAGCAGCTTCTCTTCGCCAGCGATCGACGAGCAGTACTTC. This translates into CASSFSSPAIDEQYF.

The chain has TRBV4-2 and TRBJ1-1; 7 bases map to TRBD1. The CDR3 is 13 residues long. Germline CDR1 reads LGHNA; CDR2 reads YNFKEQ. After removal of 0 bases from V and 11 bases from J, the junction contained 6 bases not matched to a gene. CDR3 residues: CASSQDRSRGAFF. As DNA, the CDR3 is TGTGCCAGCAGCCAAGACCGGTCCAGGGGGGCTTTCTTT.